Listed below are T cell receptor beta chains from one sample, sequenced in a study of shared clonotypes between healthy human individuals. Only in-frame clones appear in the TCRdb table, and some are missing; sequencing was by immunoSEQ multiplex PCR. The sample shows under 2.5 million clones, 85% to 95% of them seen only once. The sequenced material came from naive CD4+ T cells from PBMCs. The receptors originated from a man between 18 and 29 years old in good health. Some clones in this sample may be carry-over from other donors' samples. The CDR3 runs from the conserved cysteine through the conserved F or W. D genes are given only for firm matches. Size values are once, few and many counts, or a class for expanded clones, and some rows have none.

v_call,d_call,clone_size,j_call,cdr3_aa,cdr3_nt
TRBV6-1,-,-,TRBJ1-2,CASSPGSLQNGYTF,TGTGCCAGCAGCCCAGGGTCACTCCAGAATGGCTACACCTTC
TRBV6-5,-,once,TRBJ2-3,CASKGYADTQYF,TGTGCCAGCAAGGGGTACGCAGATACGCAGTATTTT
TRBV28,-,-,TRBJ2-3,CASSPFTDTQYF,TGTGCCAGCAGCCCCTTCACAGATACGCAGTATTTT
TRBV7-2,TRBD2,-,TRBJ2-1,CASSLNWLRREGNYNEQFF,TGTGCCAGCAGCTTAAATTGGCTACGGCGGGAGGGGAATTACAATGAGCAGTTCTTC
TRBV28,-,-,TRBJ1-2,CASSLGGVPSDGYTF,TGTGCCAGCAGTTTGGGAGGGGTGCCCTCGGATGGCTACACCTTC
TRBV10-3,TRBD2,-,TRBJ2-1,CAISGTSGSNEQFF,TGTGCCATCAGTGGGACTAGCGGGAGTAATGAGCAGTTCTTC
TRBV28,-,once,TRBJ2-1,CASSTQASGRRDEQFF,TGTGCCAGCAGTACCCAGGCGAGCGGGCGGAGGGATGAGCAGTTCTTC
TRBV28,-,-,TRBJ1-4,CASNLDLTVEKLFF,TGTGCCAGCAACCTCGACTTGACTGTCGAAAAACTGTTTTTT
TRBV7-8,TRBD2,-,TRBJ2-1,CASSVYSGRAVGEQFF,TGTGCCAGCAGCGTTTACAGCGGGAGGGCCGTAGGAGAGCAGTTCTTC
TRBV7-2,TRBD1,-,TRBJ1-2,CASSLDRGPYGYTF,TGTGCCAGCAGCTTAGACAGGGGGCCCTATGGCTACACCTTC
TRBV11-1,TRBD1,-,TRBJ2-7,CASSPRDRGSYEQYF,TGTGCCAGCAGCCCTAGGGACAGGGGATCCTACGAGCAGTACTTC
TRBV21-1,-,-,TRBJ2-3,CASSKRQTGDTQYF,TGTGCCAGCAGCAAAAGACAAACCGGAGATACGCAGTATTTT
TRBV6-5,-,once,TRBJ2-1,CASSSSFPSSYNEQFF,TGTGCCAGCAGTTCGTCGTTCCCCAGCTCCTACAATGAGCAGTTCTTC
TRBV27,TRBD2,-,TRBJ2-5,CASSLSGGITETQYF,TGTGCCAGCAGTTTATCCGGGGGGATTACAGAGACCCAGTACTTC
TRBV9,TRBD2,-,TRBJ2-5,CASSAGLAGGGAQYF,TGTGCCAGCAGCGCAGGACTAGCGGGCGGGGGAGCCCAGTACTTC
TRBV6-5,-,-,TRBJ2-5,CASSYLGWETQYF,TGTGCCAGCAGTTACCTAGGCTGGGAGACCCAGTACTTC
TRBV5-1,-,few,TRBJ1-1,CASSLTSNTEAFF,TGCGCCAGCAGCTTAACCAGCAACACTGAAGCTTTCTTT
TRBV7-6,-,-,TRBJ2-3,CASSFLPSGTDTQYF,TGTGCCAGCAGCTTTCTTCCTAGCGGCACAGATACGCAGTATTTT
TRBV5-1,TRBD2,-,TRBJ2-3,CASSWGLAGVSTDTQYF,TGCGCCAGCAGCTGGGGACTAGCGGGAGTTAGTACAGATACGCAGTATTTT
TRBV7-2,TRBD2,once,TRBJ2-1,CASSRLRTSGAGYNEQFF,TGTGCCAGCAGCCGCCTCCGGACTAGCGGGGCGGGCTACAATGAGCAGTTCTTC
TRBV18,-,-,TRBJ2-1,CASSPALGSSSSYNEQFF,TGTGCCAGCTCCCCCGCTTTGGGCTCCTCGAGCTCCTACAATGAGCAGTTCTTC
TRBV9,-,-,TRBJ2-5,CASSGTTSETQYF,TGTGCCAGCAGCGGAACTACTTCGGAGACCCAGTACTTC
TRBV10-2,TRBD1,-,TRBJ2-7,CASRGTGLLYEQYF,TGCGCCAGCAGGGGGACAGGGCTCCTTTACGAGCAGTACTTC
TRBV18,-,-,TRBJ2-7,CASSPEGTGEQYF,TGTGCCAGCTCACCGGAGGGCACGGGCGAGCAGTACTTC
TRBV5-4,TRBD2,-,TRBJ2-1,CASSLEAGGSNEQFF,TGTGCCAGCAGCTTGGAAGCGGGAGGGAGCAATGAGCAGTTCTTC
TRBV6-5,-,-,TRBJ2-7,CASGLGATPRVYF,TGTGCCAGCGGCCTGGGGGCAACTCCCAGGGTGTACTTC
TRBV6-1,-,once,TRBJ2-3,CASSERARTDTQYF,TGTGCCAGCAGTGAAAGGGCCCGCACAGATACGCAGTATTTT
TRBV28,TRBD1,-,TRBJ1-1,CASSSRVGRGRREAFF,TGTGCCAGCAGTTCTCGAGTGGGCAGGGGGCGCAGAGAAGCTTTCTTT
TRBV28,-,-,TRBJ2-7,CASSWVGVEQYF,TGTGCCAGCAGCTGGGTAGGGGTCGAGCAGTACTTC
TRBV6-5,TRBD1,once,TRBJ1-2,CASRDPRTGDGYTF,TGTGCCAGCAGGGACCCACGGACAGGTGATGGCTACACCTTC
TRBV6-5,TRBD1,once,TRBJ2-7,CASSIRQGYEQYF,TGTGCCAGCAGTATCCGACAGGGCTACGAGCAGTACTTC
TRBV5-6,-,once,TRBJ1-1,CASSLGVTEAFF,TGTGCCAGCAGCTTAGGGGTCACTGAAGCTTTCTTT
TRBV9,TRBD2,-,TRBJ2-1,CASSVEGRLAAFNEQFF,TGTGCCAGCAGCGTAGAGGGTAGGCTAGCGGCCTTCAATGAGCAGTTCTTC